These 27 T cell receptor beta chains were sequenced from one sample in a study of beta chain features in type 1 diabetes. Study-wide points: Type 1 diabetes patients had moderately but significantly shorter TCRB CDR3s in all four CD4+ subsets.

The antigens of these receptors remain unknown. Expressed TCRB transcripts got sequenced, as all isolated RNA was reverse transcribed. The data were produced by immunoSEQ multiplex PCR, yet TCRdb's version contains in-frame clones alone and is incomplete. This sample has about 270,000 clones, with 13% to 15% found just once. Sequencing input: naive CD4+ T cells from blood. Receptors were obtained from a man aged 25-45 years with type 1 diabetes.

This chain links TRBV5-6 with TRBJ2-5; TRBD2 agrees at 9 bases. The CDR3 consists of 16 residues. Germline V gene lookup returns CDR1 SGHDT and CDR2 YYEEEE. Trimming removed 0 bases from V and 5 bases from J; junction bases left unmatched: 8. The CDR3 DNA sequence: TGTGCCAGCAGCTTGGTGGGTAGCGGGAGCTGGGAGACCCAGTACTTC. It encodes CASSLVGSGSWETQYF.

V is TRBV5-1 and J is TRBJ2-3; D unresolved. The CDR3 length is 14 residues. Germline-derived CDR1 and CDR2 are SGHRS and YFSETQ. V lost 4 bases and J lost 2, with 11 bases in between. This chain's CDR3 is CASSVGQATDTQYF. The CDR3 DNA follows: TGCGCCAGCAGCGTGGGCCAGGCCACAGATACGCAGTATTTT.

This clone was seen more than once but under ten times. The chain employs TRBV29-1 and TRBJ2-1, with 7 bases that match TRBD1. Trimming at V came to 7 bases and at J to 2 bases, leaving 8 bases not matched to a gene. From germline, CDR1 is SQVTM and CDR2 ANQGSEA. The length of the CDR3 is 14 residues. CDR3 region: CSGTPGTAYNEQFF. CDR3 nucleotide sequence: TGCAGCGGTACCCCGGGGACAGCCTACAATGAGCAGTTCTTC.

The chain is built from TRBV28 and TRBJ2-5; D might be TRBD1 (6 bases). Germline loops: CDR1 MDHEN, CDR2 SYDVKM. CDR3 size: 15 residues. Deletions cut 8 bases from V and 4 bases from J, with 20 bases between. The CDR3 spells CASRPLGRGIETQYF. DNA of the CDR3: TGTGCCAGCCGTCCCCTCGGCAGGGGAATAGAGACCCAGTACTTC.

This clone has more than one count but fewer than ten. The chain is built from TRBV11-1 and TRBJ2-7; D is unclear. Trimming took off 2 bases at V and 1 base at J, with 9 bases between the two ends. The CDR3 totals 14 residues. The germline CDR1 and CDR2 sequences are SGHAT and FQDESV (reference sequence). As DNA, the CDR3 is TGTGCCAGCAGCTTACAGGAAGATTCCTACGAGCAGTACTTC. Amino acid sequence: CASSLQEDSYEQYF.

J is TRBJ2-7 and V is TRBV5-1, with TRBD2 identical over 12 bases. The CDR3 totals 19 residues. The germline gives CDR1 SGHRS, CDR2 YFSETQ. V was pared by 0 bases and J by 4 bases, with 14 bases of the junction left unmatched. DNA of the CDR3: TGCGCCAGCAGCTTGGGGACTAGCGGGGACCGCCGGCATATTTACGAGCAGTACTTC. Amino acid sequence: CASSLGTSGDRRHIYEQYF.

The chain uses TRBV6-6 and TRBJ1-5, with TRBD1 as a possible D gene (6 bases). This CDR3 is 15 amino acids long. Trimming left V 2 bases short and J 0 bases short, with 8 bases between. Germline V gene data show CDR1 as MNHNY and CDR2 as SVGAGI (reference sequence). CDR3 sequence (DNA): TGTGCCAGCAGTTACACAGGGAATAGCAATCAGCCCCAGCATTTT. Amino acid sequence: CASSYTGNSNQPQHF.

This clone was observed a handful of times. The chain combines TRBV6-1 with TRBJ1-5; tentative D call: TRBD1 (5 bases). CDR3 size: 15 residues. Trimming stripped 7 bases from V and 2 bases from J, with 15 bases between. Germline-derived CDR1 and CDR2 are MNHNS and SASEGT. CDR3 sequence reads: CASIQQVWGNQPQHF. The CDR3 DNA reads TGTGCCAGCATTCAACAGGTGTGGGGCAATCAGCCCCAGCATTTT.

This clone occurred a few times. CDR3: CASSQQGADTEAFF. The CDR3 coding sequence is TGTGCCAGCAGCCAACAGGGGGCCGACACTGAAGCTTTCTTT. The rearrangement uses TRBV28 and TRBJ1-1, with 9 nucleotides matching TRBD1. The ends lost 6 bases at V and 3 bases at J; junction bases unmatched: 5. Germline CDR1 and CDR2: MDHEN and SYDVKM. The CDR3 length is 14 residues.

This chain joins TRBV18 and TRBJ1-5; D is unclear. CDR1 KGHSH and CDR2 LQKENI come from the germline V gene. This CDR3 is built from 14 residues. V shed 1 base and J shed 5 bases, with 9 bases lying between them. This CDR3 reads CASSPRSRDQPQHF. Here the CDR3 DNA reads TGTGCCAGCTCACCACGGAGCCGGGATCAGCCCCAGCATTTT.

The chain couples TRBV4-2 to TRBJ2-3; maybe TRBD2 (6 bases). The V gene's germline CDR1 is LGHNA and CDR2 YNFKEQ. V was shortened by 0 bases and J by 3 bases, with 16 bases between the two germline ends. The CDR3 sequence is 17 residues long. CDR3 amino acids: CASSQETRGAGTDTQYF. CDR3 bases: TGTGCCAGCAGCCAAGAGACGAGGGGTGCGGGGACAGATACGCAGTATTTT.

V is TRBV6-5 and J is TRBJ2-3; D unresolved. CDR1 and CDR2 from the germline V gene are MNHEY and SVGAGI. This CDR3 is built from 11 residues. The V end lost 5 bases, the J end lost 4 bases, and 4 bases lay between the germline ends. The CDR3 region is CASSHPDTQYF. The CDR3 DNA reads TGTGCCAGCAGTCATCCAGATACGCAGTATTTT.

This clone was seen a handful of times. The rearrangement links TRBV29-1 to TRBJ2-1, with D maybe TRBD1 (6 bases). Between the trimmed V and J ends, which lost 7 bases and 1 base, there was a span of 14 bases. The germline gives CDR1 SQVTM, CDR2 ANQGSEA. The CDR3 sequence is 14 residues long. CDR3 sequence: CSAKEGESYNEQFF. CDR3 DNA sequence: TGCAGCGCCAAAGAGGGGGAGTCCTACAATGAGCAGTTCTTC.

The chain joins TRBV6-5 to TRBJ2-7, with 8 bases aligning to TRBD1. The CDR3 covers 16 residues. Germline values: CDR1 MNHEY, CDR2 SVGAGI. Losses at the gene ends were 0 bases for V and 4 bases for J; bases not matched to a gene: 8. CDR3 amino acids: CASSYSNSQGAYEQYF. The CDR3 DNA reads as TGTGCCAGCAGTTACTCGAATTCCCAGGGGGCTTACGAGCAGTACTTC.

This clone was seen a few times. J is TRBJ2-7 and V is TRBV7-2; weak D call: TRBD1 (6 bases). This CDR3 has 12 amino acids. The V gene lost 0 bases and the J gene lost 10 bases, with 10 bases spanning the gap. The germline V gene encodes CDR1 SGHTA and CDR2 FQGNSA. Here the CDR3 DNA reads TGTGCCAGCAGCTTAGCTTTGGACAGACAGTACTTC. Residues: CASSLALDRQYF.

This clone showed up just a few times. The sample contains more than one DNA sequence encoding this CDR3. The rearrangement links TRBV9 to TRBJ2-1; 11 nucleotides line up with TRBD2. CDR3 size: 15 residues. Unmatched junction bases numbered 4, after V lost 4 bases and J lost 4 bases. CDR1 SGDLS and CDR2 YYNGEE come from the germline V gene. DNA of the CDR3: TGTGCCAGCAGCCAGACTAGCGGGACATACAATGAGCAGTTCTTC. Translated, it gives CASSQTSGTYNEQFF.

In this sample, this clone turned up a few times. J is TRBJ2-7 and V is TRBV29-1; perhaps TRBD2 as D (5 bases). In germline, CDR1 is SQVTM, CDR2 ANQGSEA. The CDR3 runs to 12 residues. Between the trimmed V and J ends, which lost 7 bases and 6 bases, there was a span of 16 bases. CDR3 sequence reads: CSGSAVAGEQYF. For the CDR3, the DNA is TGCAGCGGCTCAGCGGTGGCTGGCGAGCAGTACTTC.

The rearrangement uses TRBV7-3 and TRBJ1-1; D not resolved. Trimming cost V 5 bases and J 4 bases, with 14 bases left between them. The CDR3 runs to 14 residues. Per germline, CDR1 SGHTA and CDR2 FQGTGA. The CDR3 loop reads CASSMSAYGTEAFF. The CDR3 coding sequence is TGTGCCAGCAGCATGAGCGCTTACGGCACTGAAGCTTTCTTT.

A few counts support this clone. The genes are TRBV2 and TRBJ2-1; 7 bases agree with TRBD2. The CDR3 is 13 residues long. Trimming took 8 bases from V and 6 from J; bases not matched to a gene: 7. The germline CDR1 and CDR2 sequences are SNHLY and FYNNEI. The CDR3, as DNA: TGTGCCAGCGGGCTAGCGGACTTCAATGAGCAGTTCTTC. Translated: CASGLADFNEQFF.

The chain couples TRBV5-4 to TRBJ1-1; D is undetermined. Germline V lookup: CDR1 SGHNT, CDR2 YYREEE (reference sequence). Trimming took 4 bases from V and 6 from J, leaving 13 bases between them. This CDR3 region has 13 residues. For the CDR3, the DNA is TGTGCCAGCAGCCATGACATCTACGCTGAAGCTTTCTTT. Its protein is CASSHDIYAEAFF.

This sequence joins TRBV7-9 and TRBJ1-2; 7 nucleotides line up with TRBD1. Per germline, CDR1 SEHNR and CDR2 FQNEAQ (reference sequence). The CDR3 runs to 14 residues. Germline trimming cut 2 bases from V and 6 bases from J; bases unmatched to any gene: 6. The CDR3 sequence is CASSLRRGINGYTF. DNA of the CDR3: TGTGCCAGCAGCTTACGCAGGGGGATAAATGGCTACACCTTC.

The CDR3 bases are TGTGCCAGCAGCTTAGCGGTCGGGAGTGCAGATACGCAGTATTTT. Translation: CASSLAVGSADTQYF. This chain uses TRBV11-2 with TRBJ2-3; possible D gene TRBD2, 6 bases. V was clipped by 1 base and J by 4 bases, with 12 bases between them. Germline loops: CDR1 SGHAT, CDR2 FQNNGV. This CDR3 is 15 amino acids long. Combining the CDR3 with reference TRBV11-2 and TRBJ2-3 gives the whole variable domain EAGVAQSPRYKIIEKRQSVAFWCNPISGHATLYWYQQILGQGPKLLIQFQNNGVVDDSQLPKDRFSAERLKGVDSTLKIQPAKLEDSAVYLCASSLAVGSADTQYFGPGTRLTVL.

The chain combines TRBV7-2 with TRBJ2-3, with D maybe TRBD1 (6 bases). Trimming removed 3 bases from V and 5 bases from J, with 12 bases in between. The V gene's germline CDR1 is SGHTA and CDR2 FQGNSA. The CDR3 covers 14 residues. The chain's CDR3 is CASSFGGRKDTQYF. For the CDR3, the DNA is TGTGCCAGCAGCTTTGGGGGCCGTAAAGATACGCAGTATTTT.

The chain uses TRBV6-5 and TRBJ2-7; D is unresolved. Germline values: CDR1 MNHEY, CDR2 SVGAGI. Trimming removed 0 bases from V and 6 bases from J, with 18 bases in between. The CDR3 has 16 amino acids. In DNA, the CDR3 is TGTGCCAGCAGTTACTCGATACTGTTAGCCCCCCGCGAGCAGTACTTC. As protein: CASSYSILLAPREQYF.

This clone was seen more than once but under ten times. The J gene is TRBJ2-4, the V gene TRBV6-1; maybe TRBD1 (5 bases). The CDR3 is 15 residues long. The germline gives CDR1 MNHNS, CDR2 SASEGT. Between the trimmed V and J ends, which lost 0 bases and 2 bases, there was a span of 8 bases. The CDR3 nucleotides are TGTGCCAGCAGTGAAGCGCAGGGAACCAAAAACATTCAGTACTTC. Its translation is CASSEAQGTKNIQYF.

This clone was counted only a few times. This chain links TRBV7-2 with TRBJ2-3, with D unresolved. V dropped 4 bases and J dropped 6 bases, with 11 bases sitting between them. Germline V gene sequence: CDR1 SGHTA, CDR2 FQGNSA. CDR3 length: 13 residues. As DNA, the CDR3 is TGTGCCAGCAGCTCAGTGGTTTCCGATACGCAGTATTTT. Residues: CASSSVVSDTQYF.

This clone was picked up a small number of times. The chain is built from TRBV4-2 and TRBJ1-1, with D perhaps TRBD1 (5 bases). This CDR3 has 14 amino acids. Germline V gives CDR1 LGHNA, CDR2 YNFKEQ. Trimming shortened V by 4 bases and J by 0 bases, and 9 bases separated the two germline ends. The CDR3 DNA reads TGTGCCAGCAGCCGCAGGGAAATGAACACTGAAGCTTTCTTT. This sequence encodes CASSRREMNTEAFF.